These 21 T cell receptor beta chains originate from one sample sequenced in a study of T cells in Graves' hyperthyroidism and ophthalmopathy. There were TCR beta CDR3 regions amplified from RNA transcripts. Initially, a first-round RT-PCR of the TCR CDR3 employed the HTBI primer set. TCRdb processed the multiplex PCR reads anew with MiXCR; each CDR3 protein has one entry. The data show a few hundred thousand distinct CDR3 sequences, roughly 14% seen once. The sample comprised blood. These receptors were collected from a young woman with Graves' hyperthyroidism.

In this sample, this clonotype turned up many times. This rearrangement joins TRBV7-9 to TRBJ1-2, with no clear D. The CDR3 spans 15 residues. Trimming pared 5 bases from V and 4 bases from J, leaving 17 bases between. The germline gives CDR1 SEHNR, CDR2 FQNEAQ (reference sequence). CDR3: CASSMPTDSLYGYTF. In DNA form, the CDR3 reads TGTGCCAGCAGCATGCCGACGGATTCCCTCTATGGCTACACCTTC.

This clonotype showed up many times. The CDR3 is CASSYSYEGGNNEQFF. The DNA of the CDR3 is TGTGCCAGCAGTTACTCGTACGAGGGCGGGAACAATGAGCAGTTCTTC. The V call is TRBV6-5, the J call TRBJ2-1; weak D call: TRBD2 (6 bases). V lost 0 bases and J lost 5, with 14 bases in between. Germline V gene lookup returns CDR1 MNHEY and CDR2 SVGAGI. This CDR3 region has 16 residues.

The chain uses TRBV25-1 and TRBJ2-3; D is unresolved. The germline gives CDR1 MGHDK, CDR2 SYGVNS. The V gene lost 8 bases and the J gene lost 3 bases, with 12 bases spanning the gap. This CDR3 spans 13 amino acids. Here the CDR3 reads CASGSRSTDTQYF. In DNA, the CDR3 is TGTGCCAGCGGGTCTCGGTCTACAGATACGCAGTATTTT.

The V call is TRBV4-1, the J call TRBJ1-3, with D unresolved. Germline CDR1 is MGHRA and CDR2 is YSYEKL. Trimming shortened V by 1 base and J by 1 base, and 5 bases separated the two germline ends. This CDR3 spans 14 amino acids. This CDR3 reads CASSQVLSGNTIYF. CDR3 coding DNA: TGCGCCAGCAGCCAAGTACTGTCTGGAAACACCATATATTTT.

This clonotype was picked up many times. The rearrangement links TRBV28 to TRBJ1-5; TRBD1 might be the D (6 bases). The V end was cut by 8 bases, the J end by 7 bases, with 18 bases between. Germline CDR1 reads MDHEN; CDR2 reads SYDVKM. The CDR3 sequence is 14 residues long. CDR3 nucleotide sequence: TGTGCCAGCGGAGCAGGGGTTGTGGGACAGCCCCAGCATTTT. The encoded protein is CASGAGVVGQPQHF.

Ten or more counts support this clonotype. V gene TRBV27 combines with J gene TRBJ2-7, with TRBD1 matching 10 bases. V gave up 6 bases and J gave up 3 bases; unmatched junction bases: 2. Germline CDR1 is MNHEY and CDR2 is SMNVEV (reference sequence). The CDR3 is made up of 13 amino acids. This CDR3 is CASRGQGFYEQYF. CDR3 bases: TGTGCCAGCAGGGGACAGGGGTTCTACGAGCAGTACTTC.

In regard to this clonotype: A much bigger clone sits one base away, suggesting this may be a read error. The rearrangement joins TRBV20-1 to TRBJ1-1; D is unresolved. CDR1 DFQATT and CDR2 SNEGSKA come from the germline V gene (reference sequence). Trimming pared 5 bases from V and 4 bases from J, leaving 8 bases between. This CDR3 is 11 amino acids long. The CDR3 DNA reads TGCAGTGCTGGAGCCGGCACTGAAGCTTTCTTT. Translation gives CSAGAGTEAFF.

This clonotype has a count of ten or more. The rearrangement joins TRBV2 to TRBJ2-6; D call uncertain. Germline-derived CDR1 and CDR2 are SNHLY and FYNNEI. V was trimmed by 10 bases and J by 2 bases, leaving 9 bases between them. The CDR3 is 13 residues long. The CDR3 region is CAKTDAGANVLTF. CDR3 DNA: TGTGCCAAGACGGATGCTGGGGCCAACGTCCTGACTTTC.

This chain joins TRBV6-1 and TRBJ1-5, with D unresolved. The CDR3 is made up of 13 amino acids. Trimming cost V 2 bases and J 4 bases, with 6 bases left between them. CDR1 and CDR2 from the germline V gene are MNHNS and SASEGT. The CDR3 spells CASSEPGNQPQHF. In nucleotides, the CDR3 is TGTGCCAGCAGTGAACCGGGGAATCAGCCCCAGCATTTT.

This clonotype showed up many times. This chain uses TRBV6-1 with TRBJ2-3, with 8 bases lining up with TRBD2. CDR1 and CDR2 (germline): MNHNS, SASEGT. This CDR3 has 16 residues. Trimming cost V 5 bases and J 5 bases; bases outside gene matches: 12. CDR3 loop: CASSTDELAGRDTQYF. The CDR3 DNA is TGTGCCAGCAGTACCGACGAATTAGCGGGGCGAGATACGCAGTATTTT.

In this sample, this clonotype turned up many times. This chain connects TRBV11-2 to TRBJ2-2, with D unresolved. The V gene's germline CDR1 is SGHAT and CDR2 FQNNGV. Trimming shortened V by 3 bases and J by 4 bases, and 9 bases separated the two germline ends. The CDR3 totals 14 residues. The CDR3 DNA reads as TGTGCCAGCAGCTTCCCTTTGGCCACCGGGGAGCTGTTTTTT. As protein: CASSFPLATGELFF.

The sample holds a few counts of this clonotype. The chain recombines TRBV19 with TRBJ2-7; 8 nucleotides match TRBD1. Germline lookup yields CDR1 LNHDA and CDR2 SQIVND (reference sequence). The CDR3 runs to 14 residues. V trimming: 3 bases; J trimming: 2 bases; junction bases outside the gene matches: 3. The CDR3: CASSIGTGTYEQYF. Written as DNA, the CDR3 is TGTGCCAGTAGTATCGGGACAGGAACCTACGAGCAGTACTTC.

Ten or more counts support this clonotype. This chain joins TRBV20-1 and TRBJ1-1; 11 bases map to TRBD1. With V trimmed by 6 bases and J by 1 base, 7 bases remained unmatched. Germline V CDR1 and CDR2: DFQATT, SNEGSKA (reference sequence). CDR3 length: 15 residues. The chain's CDR3 is CSAKGQGAWNTEAFF. CDR3 in DNA: TGCAGTGCAAAAGGACAGGGGGCGTGGAACACTGAAGCTTTCTTT.

Ten or more counts support this clonotype. The genes are TRBV30 and TRBJ2-4; 9 nucleotides line up with TRBD1. V dropped 4 bases and J dropped 10; count of bases not matched to a gene: 5. This CDR3 has 12 residues. Germline CDR1 and CDR2: GTSNPN and SVGIG (reference sequence). The CDR3 reads CAWNRQGGIQYF. The CDR3 coding sequence is TGTGCCTGGAATAGACAGGGGGGAATTCAGTACTTC.

V is TRBV6-5 and J is TRBJ2-7, with D tentatively TRBD1 (7 bases). Germline V gives CDR1 MNHEY, CDR2 SVGAGI. The CDR3 has 15 amino acids. Trimming removed 2 bases from V and 0 bases from J, with 11 bases in between. This chain's CDR3 is CASSYRGTDSYEQYF. In DNA, the CDR3 is TGTGCCAGCAGTTACCGCGGGACAGACTCCTACGAGCAGTACTTC.

This clonotype was recorded a few times. The chain recombines TRBV15 with TRBJ2-3; 8 bases fit TRBD2. The germline V gene encodes CDR1 LNHNV and CDR2 YYDKDF (reference sequence). V shed 8 bases, J shed 4 bases, and the junction held 14 bases outside the gene matches. The CDR3 length is 16 residues. In DNA form, the CDR3 reads TGTGCCACCTCCCGCCGGACTAGCAAAAAGGCAGATACGCAGTATTTT. Protein product: CATSRRTSKKADTQYF.

The chain couples TRBV28 to TRBJ1-2; D gene ambiguous. Germline CDR1 and CDR2: MDHEN and SYDVKM. Trimming took 6 bases from V and 9 from J, leaving 14 bases between them. The CDR3 has 12 amino acids. CDR3 sequence (DNA): TGTGCCAGCAGAAATAATTACCGGCGCTACACCTTC. Encoded protein: CASRNNYRRYTF.

This clonotype was recorded many times. The rearrangement links TRBV7-9 to TRBJ2-7, with D perhaps TRBD1 or TRBD2 (5 bases each). Trimming cost V 5 bases and J 6 bases, with 14 bases left between them. CDR3 size: 13 residues. Germline loops: CDR1 SEHNR, CDR2 FQNEAQ (reference sequence). CDR3 in DNA: TGTGCCAGCAGCCGAGGAGGAAGGGGCGAGCAGTACTTC. This gives the protein CASSRGGRGEQYF.

Notes on this clonotype: Given a much more abundant clone one base away, this may be a read error. The chain is built from TRBV4-3 and TRBJ2-7; TRBD2 matches 7 bases. Germline lookup yields CDR1 LGHNA and CDR2 YSLEER. This CDR3 has 16 amino acids. CDR3: CAISQEAGLPSYEQYF. In nucleotides, the CDR3 is TGCGCCATCAGCCAAGAAGCGGGACTCCCCTCCTACGAGCAGTACTTC.

This clonotype was detected many times. The V and J genes are TRBV7-6 and TRBJ2-3; 14 positions match TRBD2. V lost 1 base and J lost 3; bases outside the gene matches: 12. Looked up from germline, CDR1 is SGHVS and CDR2 is FNYEAQ. The CDR3 length is 20 residues. DNA for the CDR3: TGTGCCAGCAGCTTAGAGGGGACTAGCGGGAGTTGGTTTGTGACAGATACGCAGTATTTT. Its translation: CASSLEGTSGSWFVTDTQYF. The entire variable domain, with the rest obtained from reference TRBV7-6 and TRBJ2-3, is as follows: GAGVSQSPRYKVTKRGQDVALRCDPISGHVSLYWYRQALGQGPEFLTYFNYEAQQDKSGLPNDRFSAERPEGSISTLTIQRTEQRDSAMYRCASSLEGTSGSWFVTDTQYFGPGTRLTVL.

The genes are TRBV10-3 and TRBJ1-3; D is unresolved. The germline V and J ends were trimmed by 4 bases and 0 bases, with 10 bases remaining between them. CDR3 length equals 15 residues. The V gene's germline CDR1 is ENHRY and CDR2 SYGVKD. CDR3 DNA sequence: TGTGCCATCAGTGGGCCTTTGAGCTCTGGAAACACCATATATTTT. Translating gives CAISGPLSSGNTIYF.